This entry concerns a single T cell receptor (beta chain). The antigen is undetermined. The protocol was immunoSEQ multiplex PCR, while the TCRdb copy is restricted to in-frame clones and leaves out a portion. The data hold under 70,000 clones, with roughly 90% observed a single time. This sample was included in a study of T cells in localized non-small cell lung cancer. Study conclusions and caveats: Uninvolved adjacent lung showed the highest T cell clonality, exceeding tumor. The tumor had only one region sequenced, so heterogeneity remains possible.

Germline CDR1 LNHDA, CDR2 SQIVND (reference sequence). V dropped 5 bases and J dropped 0; count of bases not matched to a gene: 6. This CDR3 is 16 amino acids long. This receptor was obtained from a woman aged 35-70 years with stage I lung adenocarcinoma. The sequenced sample was peripheral blood, obtained before any cancer treatment. This rearrangement joins TRBV19 to TRBJ2-4; 8 bases map to TRBD1. CDR3 in DNA: TGTGCCAGTAGTGTTACAGGGGGGCTAGCCAAAAACATTCAGTACTTC. Translation: CASSVTGGLAKNIQYF.